This entry concerns a single T cell receptor beta chain. Antigen: not known. One entry per CDR3 protein results from TCRdb running MiXCR on the reads. The table lists about 530,000 distinct CDR3 sequences, less than 30% of them singletons. These data are taken from a study of T cell repertoires in cytomegalovirus infection. Study information: Matching HLA type, along with CMV infection, was indicated by public TCR beta signatures.

V was pared by 0 bases and J by 8 bases, with 14 bases between. CDR3 length: 14 residues. Germline loops: CDR1 SGHNT, CDR2 YYREEE (reference sequence). Overall study findings and caveats: Accumulated public TCR beta family frequency recognized individuals carrying CMV together with the relevant HLA. HLA-C-restricted CMV-specific TCR beta clonotypes were dominant in the ex vivo response.

This TCR derives from a human donor in good health (CMV status not recorded). Some clones in this sample may be carry-over from other donors' samples. The sample was PBMCs. This chain uses TRBV5-4 with TRBJ1-1; D unclear. DNA of the CDR3: TGTGCCAGCAGCTTGGACCGAATAGGCGAGGAAGCTTTCTTT. Its translation is CASSLDRIGEEAFF.